This T cell receptor beta chain was sequenced in a study of T cells in Graves' hyperthyroidism and ophthalmopathy. Researchers took RNA transcripts and amplified the TCR beta CDR3 regions from them. Initially, a first-round RT-PCR of the TCR CDR3 employed the HTBI primer set. TCRdb passed the multiplex PCR reads through MiXCR, listing each CDR3 protein once. The repertoire holds 250,000 to 350,000 distinct CDR3 sequences, with around 16% as singletons. Notes on the study in general: Separating ophthalmopathy from stable hyperthyroidism was achieved by a 13 V-J model.

This clonotype was observed many times. Its cognate antigen is unknown. Fresh peripheral blood, approximately 10 ml, yielded the PBMCs. The sequenced sample consisted of blood. The TCR sequence derives from a man aged 25 to 40 with Graves' hyperthyroidism.

The chain's CDR3 is CASSQDVAASYEQYF. The CDR3 DNA reads as TGTGCCAGCAGCCAAGATGTCGCAGCCTCCTACGAGCAGTACTTC. V gene TRBV3-1 combines with J gene TRBJ2-7; D call uncertain. The CDR3 extends over 15 amino acids. Germline CDR1 reads LGHDT; CDR2 reads YNNKEL (reference sequence). V dropped 0 bases and J dropped 0 bases, with 9 bases sitting between them.